The 19 T cell receptor beta chains listed next were all sequenced from one sample in a study of graft-versus-host responses after intestinal transplantation. Generated by immunoSEQ multiplex PCR, the TCRdb table keeps only in-frame clones and is missing some. This table has more than 95,000 clones, 90% appearing once. These receptors have no identified antigens. This sample comprised unstimulated CD4+ T cells sorted from spleen or lymph node cells, obtained before intestinal transplant. The origin of the receptors is a human donor who received an intestinal transplant.

The chain recombines TRBV18 with TRBJ1-1; 7 positions agree with TRBD1. This CDR3 has 16 amino acids. J gave up 0 bases and V 6 bases, and 10 bases lay outside the gene matches. Germline CDR1 is KGHSH and CDR2 is LQKENI. The chain's CDR3 is CASSLGRQGMNTEAFF. The CDR3 bases are TGTGCCAGCTCGCTGGGAAGACAGGGAATGAACACTGAAGCTTTCTTT.

This chain links TRBV19 with TRBJ1-2; a weak D match, TRBD1 (5 bases). Germline V gene data show CDR1 as LNHDA and CDR2 as SQIVND (reference sequence). V was cut by 9 bases and J by 7 bases, with 18 bases left in between. The CDR3 covers 13 residues. CDR3 DNA sequence: TGTGCCAGCTCGGCAGGGAAATCATCTGGCTACACCTTC. This sequence encodes CASSAGKSSGYTF.

The chain recombines TRBV6-5 with TRBJ1-3; no firm D call. The V end was cut by 8 bases, the J end by 11 bases, with 19 bases between. This CDR3 spans 13 amino acids. Germline lookup yields CDR1 MNHEY and CDR2 SVGAGI. In DNA, the CDR3 is TGTGCCAGCCAGTCCAGATTCTCGGGTTCCATATATTTT. Its translation is CASQSRFSGSIYF.

This clone has a handful of counts. This chain uses TRBV27 with TRBJ2-7; D may be TRBD1 (6 bases). V was trimmed by 6 bases and J by 6 bases, leaving 9 bases between them. CDR3 length: 11 residues. CDR1 MNHEY and CDR2 SMNVEV come from the germline V gene (reference sequence). The CDR3 loop reads CASSNRVEQYF. The CDR3 DNA reads as TGTGCCAGCAGCAACAGGGTCGAGCAGTACTTC.

The V gene is TRBV7-2, the J gene TRBJ2-3; D gene unclear. This CDR3 has 16 residues. Germline V gene data show CDR1 as SGHTA and CDR2 as FQGNSA. V was trimmed by 1 base and J by 0 bases, leaving 11 bases between them. The DNA of the CDR3 is TGTGCCAGCAGCTTAGTGGTTACCACTAGCACAGATACGCAGTATTTT. Translation: CASSLVVTTSTDTQYF.

Only a few counts were recorded for this clone. This rearrangement joins TRBV30 to TRBJ2-7; no firm D call. With 0 bases removed from V and 6 bases from J, the gap between germline ends came to 12 bases. CDR1 is GTSNPN, CDR2 SVGIG, per germline (reference sequence). The CDR3 covers 13 residues. CDR3 sequence reads: CAWSVLTPREQYF. The CDR3 DNA follows: TGTGCCTGGAGTGTACTGACTCCCCGCGAGCAGTACTTC.

The V and J genes are TRBV27 and TRBJ2-3; unclear D gene. Between the trimmed V and J ends, which lost 3 bases and 0 bases, there was a span of 7 bases. This CDR3 is 14 amino acids long. Germline-derived CDR1 and CDR2 are MNHEY and SMNVEV (reference sequence). CDR3 amino acids: CASSFSRSTDTQYF. CDR3 sequence (DNA): TGTGCCAGCAGTTTTTCTAGGAGCACAGATACGCAGTATTTT.

The chain recombines TRBV18 with TRBJ2-2, with 8 positions matching TRBD1. CDR3 size: 15 residues. The germline CDR1 and CDR2 sequences are KGHSH and LQKENI. V lost 3 bases, J lost 4 bases, and 4 bases stayed unmatched. In DNA form, the CDR3 reads TGTGCCAGCTCACCTCTGGGACAGGTCACCGGGGAGCTGTTTTTT. Protein: CASSPLGQVTGELFF.

The chain employs TRBV27 and TRBJ2-2, with 11 bases matching TRBD1. The CDR3 has 17 residues. V lost 3 bases and J lost 4; bases outside the gene matches: 7. Germline CDR1 is MNHEY and CDR2 is SMNVEV (reference sequence). The DNA of the CDR3 is TGTGCCAGCAGTTTCGGACAGGGGGCAGCGAGCACCGGGGAGCTGTTTTTT. Protein product: CASSFGQGAASTGELFF.

The chain is built from TRBV15 and TRBJ1-1; maybe TRBD1 (6 bases). The CDR3 length is 13 residues. Germline V lookup: CDR1 LNHNV, CDR2 YYDKDF (reference sequence). With 4 bases removed from V and 11 bases from J, the gap between germline ends came to 17 bases. CDR3 loop: CATSILTGPEAFF. The CDR3, as DNA: TGTGCCACCAGCATCCTAACAGGGCCGGAGGCTTTCTTT.

This rearrangement joins TRBV30 to TRBJ1-2; maybe TRBD1 (5 bases). V lost 2 bases to trimming and J lost 3 bases, with 10 bases between them. From germline, CDR1 is GTSNPN and CDR2 SVGIG (reference sequence). There are 13 residues in the CDR3. This CDR3 reads CAWSPGQDYGYTF. For the CDR3, the DNA is TGTGCCTGGAGTCCAGGACAAGACTATGGCTACACCTTC. The variable domain in full, completed from reference TRBV30 and TRBJ1-2, reads SQTIHQWPATLVQPVGSPLSLECTVEGTSNPNLYWYRQAAGRGLQLLFYSVGIGQISSEVPQNLSASRPQDRQFILSSKKLLLSDSGFYLCAWSPGQDYGYTFGSGTRLTVV.

The count of this clone is one. The chain has TRBV5-1 and TRBJ2-2; D is possibly TRBD2 (5 bases). The CDR3 is 16 amino acids. The germline CDR1 and CDR2 sequences are SGHRS and YFSETQ. V was cut by 0 bases and J by 6 bases, with 15 bases left in between. The DNA for the CDR3 is TGCGCCAGCAGCTTGGTAGTGGGAGTCCGCTCCGGGGAGCTGTTTTTT. It translates to CASSLVVGVRSGELFF. The whole variable domain, filled in from reference TRBV5-1 and TRBJ2-2, reads KAGVTQTPRYLIKTRGQQVTLSCSPISGHRSVSWYQQTPGQGLQFLFEYFSETQRNKGNFPGRFSGRQFSNSRSEMNVSTLELGDSALYLCASSLVVGVRSGELFFGEGSRLTVL.

The J gene is TRBJ2-7, the V gene TRBV28, with D possibly matching TRBD2 (7 bases). From germline, CDR1 is MDHEN and CDR2 SYDVKM. The CDR3 is 15 residues long. V was clipped by 5 bases and J by 5 bases, with 19 bases between them. The CDR3 sequence is CASSAVGQRGDEQYF. In DNA form, the CDR3 reads TGTGCCAGCAGTGCCGTGGGACAACGGGGGGACGAGCAGTACTTC.

The rearrangement uses TRBV2 and TRBJ1-1, with D hard to call. V was clipped by 10 bases and J by 4 bases, with 19 bases between them. This CDR3 has 14 residues. Per the germline V gene, CDR1 is SNHLY and CDR2 is FYNNEI. The CDR3 is CATRSEVGGTEAFF. For the CDR3, the DNA is TGTGCCACCCGTAGCGAGGTGGGAGGCACTGAAGCTTTCTTT.

CDR3 loop: CASRLGGEWSGNTIYF. The CDR3 region has the DNA TGCGCCAGCAGGCTCGGGGGAGAGTGGTCTGGAAACACCATATATTTT. The chain links TRBV5-1 to TRBJ1-3; possibly TRBD1 for D (5 bases). The CDR3 covers 16 residues. V was pared by 5 bases and J by 1 base, with 16 bases between. Per germline, CDR1 SGHRS and CDR2 YFSETQ.

This clone showed up just once. This chain uses TRBV7-7 with TRBJ2-5, with D possibly matching TRBD2 (5 bases). The germline gives CDR1 SSHAT, CDR2 FNYEAQ (reference sequence). V shed 8 bases and J shed 5 bases, with 24 bases lying between them. The CDR3 length is 16 residues. CDR3 loop: CASGIRGIHGGETQYF. CDR3 in DNA: TGTGCCAGCGGTATACGGGGTATACATGGCGGGGAGACCCAGTACTTC.

J is TRBJ2-4 and V is TRBV15; D gene ambiguous. V gave up 0 bases and J gave up 10 bases, with 13 bases separating them. CDR3 size: 14 residues. Germline CDR1 and CDR2: LNHNV and YYDKDF (reference sequence). CDR3 loop: CATSRDAGLMIQYF. The CDR3 DNA sequence: TGTGCCACCAGCAGAGACGCAGGCCTTATGATTCAGTACTTC.

CDR3 in amino acids: CSVGTEPDTQYF. DNA of the CDR3: TGCAGCGTTGGAACGGAGCCAGATACGCAGTATTTT. This chain connects TRBV29-1 to TRBJ2-3; no clear D. CDR3 length: 12 amino acids. Deletions cut 4 bases from V and 4 bases from J, with 9 bases between. Germline V gene lookup returns CDR1 SQVTM and CDR2 ANQGSEA.

The chain is built from TRBV4-1 and TRBJ2-7, with a possible D match to TRBD2 (5 bases). The germline gives CDR1 MGHRA, CDR2 YSYEKL. Between the trimmed V and J ends, which lost 8 bases and 0 bases, there was a span of 20 bases. This CDR3 is built from 16 residues. The DNA for the CDR3 is TGCGCCAGCCGTGACGGGGATTTATTAGCCTCCTACGAGCAGTACTTC. Translated, it gives CASRDGDLLASYEQYF.